This is a list of T cell receptor beta chains from one sample in a study of control samples from healthy donors and cancer patients. Profiling relied on immunoSEQ multiplex PCR, and the TCRdb table lists in-frame clones only, not all of them. The table shows about 92,000 clones, with almost 85% occurring only once. The sample taken for sequencing was blood. The receptors shown here come from an older woman in good health. CDR3s leave out the opening cysteine and the closing phenylalanine or tryptophan.

V gene	J gene	CDR3 protein
TRBV6-5	TRBJ1-6	ASRGDRLYNSPLH
TRBV10-1	TRBJ2-7	ASSTSQGGIYEQY
TRBV6-5	TRBJ2-5	ATRGYPGVGETQY
TRBV28	TRBJ1-5	ASYSNQPQH
TRBV24-1	TRBJ2-1	ATSGSRDSYNEQF
TRBV12-3/TRBV12-4	TRBJ1-5	ASSSGGQPQH
TRBV18	TRBJ2-7	ASSPGDRGYEQY
TRBV2	TRBJ2-5	ASRTQGGVQTQY
TRBV19	TRBJ2-3	ASKLRDTQY
TRBV27	TRBJ2-2	ASSFESLGTGELF
TRBV7-8	TRBJ2-3	ASSRDQDTQY
TRBV5-1	TRBJ1-2	ASRDRLSRGYT
TRBV5-1	TRBJ1-2	ASSLNREGYT
TRBV18	TRBJ1-6	ASSSGQDPSPLH
TRBV5-6	TRBJ2-5	ASSLYSGKETQY
TRBV7-9	TRBJ2-4	ASSLGDLAKNIQY
TRBV6-1	TRBJ1-1	ASSEGPGAF
TRBV7-9	TRBJ1-3	ASSPPSGNTIY
TRBV6-1	TRBJ1-4	ASSEATGGNEKLF
TRBV18	TRBJ2-7	ASSLDRGYPYEQY
TRBV6-5	TRBJ2-1	ASSRGQGAYNEQF
TRBV5-6	TRBJ1-6	ASRDRGHNSPLH
TRBV11-2	TRBJ2-2	ASSFWGLANTGELF
TRBV7-9	TRBJ2-1	ASSSTGQSNEQF
TRBV2	TRBJ1-1	ASSVQGVGTEAF
TRBV11-2	TRBJ1-1	ASSFTPTQNTEAF
TRBV29-1	TRBJ1-2	SVKTGEDGYT
TRBV2	TRBJ2-3	ASSGGLRGDTQY
TRBV5-8	TRBJ2-5	ASSRRGTGRSETQY
TRBV5-1	TRBJ2-1	ASSLSGGSYEQF
TRBV6-1	TRBJ2-7	ASSENRWYEQY
TRBV3-1/TRBV3-2	TRBJ1-1	ASSQNTEAF
TRBV5-4	TRBJ1-2	ASSPGGTSNYGYT
TRBV7-2	TRBJ1-3	ASSSAGPGSGNTIY